The T cell receptor (beta chain) described here comes from a study of blood T cell repertoires in COVID-19. About the study: The study drew acute and convalescent COVID-19 samples from the United States, Italy and Spain. Nucleic acid was either cDNA or gDNA, and it came from T cells, B-cell-depleted T cells, or PBMCs.

Authors' methods: For nucleated cells, counts were estimated from reference gene primer amplification. Profiling relied on immunoSEQ multiplex PCR, and the TCRdb table lists in-frame clones only, not all of them. V, J and clone size derive from that table, while D and trimming were established from the DNA sequence. The sample contains about 66,000 clones, 82% of which appear only once. Material for sequencing was peripheral blood. The sequence was obtained from a man aged 55 to 70 with acute or convalescent COVID-19.

CDR3 in DNA: TGTGCCAGCTCACTACAGGGCTTCGGGGAGCTGTTTTTT. Translating it yields CASSLQGFGELFF. The rearrangement uses TRBV18 and TRBJ2-2; tentatively, D is TRBD1 (6 bases). CDR1 is KGHSH, CDR2 LQKENI, per germline. The CDR3 runs to 13 residues. Between the trimmed V and J ends, which lost 4 bases and 7 bases, there was a span of 10 bases.